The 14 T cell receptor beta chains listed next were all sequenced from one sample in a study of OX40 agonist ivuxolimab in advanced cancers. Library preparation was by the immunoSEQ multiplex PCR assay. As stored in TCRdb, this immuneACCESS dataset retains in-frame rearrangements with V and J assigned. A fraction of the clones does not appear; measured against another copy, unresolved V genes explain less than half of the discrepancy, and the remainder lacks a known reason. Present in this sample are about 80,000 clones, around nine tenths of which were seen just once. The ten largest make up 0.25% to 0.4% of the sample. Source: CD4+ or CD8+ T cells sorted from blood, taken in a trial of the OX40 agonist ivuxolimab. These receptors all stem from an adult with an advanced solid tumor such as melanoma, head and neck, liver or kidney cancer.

For the CDR3, the DNA is TGTGCCAGCAAGGGCGGGTCGAACACCGGGGAGCTGTTTTTT. It specifies CASKGGSNTGELFF. V gene TRBV6-5 combines with J gene TRBJ2-2; D possibly corresponds to TRBD2 (5 bases). V dropped 7 bases and J dropped 0 bases, with 9 bases sitting between them. This CDR3 is built from 14 residues. Germline V lookup: CDR1 MNHEY, CDR2 SVGAGI.

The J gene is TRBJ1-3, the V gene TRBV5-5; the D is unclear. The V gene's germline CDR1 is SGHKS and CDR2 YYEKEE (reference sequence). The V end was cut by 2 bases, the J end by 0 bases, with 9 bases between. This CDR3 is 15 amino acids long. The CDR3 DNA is TGTGCCAGCAGCTTCGGCACTAGCTCTGGAAACACCATATATTTT. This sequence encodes CASSFGTSSGNTIYF.

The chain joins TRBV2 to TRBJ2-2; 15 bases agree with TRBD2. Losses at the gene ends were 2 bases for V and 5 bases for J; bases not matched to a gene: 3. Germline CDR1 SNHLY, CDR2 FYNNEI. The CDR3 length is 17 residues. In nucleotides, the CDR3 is TGTGCCAGCAGTGAATTCGGACTAGCGGGGGGGACCGGGGAGCTGTTTTTT. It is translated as CASSEFGLAGGTGELFF.

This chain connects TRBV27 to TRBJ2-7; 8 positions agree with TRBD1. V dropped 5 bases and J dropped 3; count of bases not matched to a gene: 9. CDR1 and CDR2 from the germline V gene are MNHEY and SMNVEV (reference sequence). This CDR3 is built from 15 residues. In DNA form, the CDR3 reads TGTGCCAGCAGTGAGCCGGGGACAGGCGACTACGAGCAGTACTTC. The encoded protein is CASSEPGTGDYEQYF.

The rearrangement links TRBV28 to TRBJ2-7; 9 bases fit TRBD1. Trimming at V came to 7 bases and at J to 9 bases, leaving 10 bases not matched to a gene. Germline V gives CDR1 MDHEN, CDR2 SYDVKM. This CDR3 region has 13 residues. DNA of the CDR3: TGTGCCAGCACCACGGGACAGGGTATAGGGCAGTACGTC. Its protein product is CASTTGQGIGQYV.

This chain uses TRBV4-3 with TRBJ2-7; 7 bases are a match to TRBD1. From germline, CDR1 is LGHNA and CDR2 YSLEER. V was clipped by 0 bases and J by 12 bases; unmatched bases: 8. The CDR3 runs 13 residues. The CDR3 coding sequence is TGCGCCAGCAGCCAAGATAAGGGGACAGCGCCGTACTTC. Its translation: CASSQDKGTAPYF.

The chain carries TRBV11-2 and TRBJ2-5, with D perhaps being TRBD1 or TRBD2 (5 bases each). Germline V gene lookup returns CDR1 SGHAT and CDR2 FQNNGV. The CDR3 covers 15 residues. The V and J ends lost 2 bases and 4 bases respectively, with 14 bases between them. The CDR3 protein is CASSLTGSGRETQYF. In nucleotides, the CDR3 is TGTGCCAGCAGCTTAACGGGGTCAGGGAGAGAGACCCAGTACTTC.

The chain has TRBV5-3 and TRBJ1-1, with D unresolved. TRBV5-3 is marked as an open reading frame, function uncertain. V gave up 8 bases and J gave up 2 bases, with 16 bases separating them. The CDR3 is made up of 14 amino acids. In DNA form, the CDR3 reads TGTGCCAGCAGCCTGGACTTTCTCAACACTGAAGCTTTCTTT. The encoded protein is CASSLDFLNTEAFF.

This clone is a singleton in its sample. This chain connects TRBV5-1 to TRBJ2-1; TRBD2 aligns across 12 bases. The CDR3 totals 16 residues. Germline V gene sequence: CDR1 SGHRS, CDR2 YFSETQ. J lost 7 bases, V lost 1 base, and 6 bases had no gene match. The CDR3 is CASSLTGLAGFNEQFF. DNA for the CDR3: TGCGCCAGCAGCTTGACTGGACTAGCGGGGTTTAATGAGCAGTTCTTC. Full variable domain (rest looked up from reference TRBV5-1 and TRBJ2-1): KAGVTQTPRYLIKTRGQQVTLSCSPISGHRSVSWYQQTPGQGLQFLFEYFSETQRNKGNFPGRFSGRQFSNSRSEMNVSTLELGDSALYLCASSLTGLAGFNEQFFGPGTRLTVL.

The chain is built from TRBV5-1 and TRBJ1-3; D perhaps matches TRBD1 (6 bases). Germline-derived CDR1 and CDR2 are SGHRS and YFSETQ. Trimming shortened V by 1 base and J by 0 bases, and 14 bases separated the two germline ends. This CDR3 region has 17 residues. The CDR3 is CASSLSFRGASGNTIYF. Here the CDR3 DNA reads TGCGCCAGCAGCTTGTCATTCCGGGGGGCCTCTGGAAACACCATATATTTT.

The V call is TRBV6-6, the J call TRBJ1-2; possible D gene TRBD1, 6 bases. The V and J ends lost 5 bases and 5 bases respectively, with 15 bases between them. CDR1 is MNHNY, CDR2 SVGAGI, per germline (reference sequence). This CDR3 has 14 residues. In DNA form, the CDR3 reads TGTGCCAGCAGTCCCAAACAGGGTTATTATGGCTACACCTTC. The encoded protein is CASSPKQGYYGYTF.

The CDR3 reads CASRRALGNTEAFF. DNA of the CDR3: TGCGCCAGCAGGAGGGCGTTAGGGAACACTGAAGCTTTCTTT. The genes are TRBV5-1 and TRBJ1-1; D gene unclear. The V gene lost 5 bases and the J gene lost 1 base, with 12 bases spanning the gap. Germline CDR1 is SGHRS and CDR2 is YFSETQ. The CDR3 is made up of 14 amino acids.

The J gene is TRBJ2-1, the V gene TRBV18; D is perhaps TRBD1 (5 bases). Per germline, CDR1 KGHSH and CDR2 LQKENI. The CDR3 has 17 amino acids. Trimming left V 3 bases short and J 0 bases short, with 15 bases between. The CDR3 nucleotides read TGTGCCAGCTCACCCAACAGGTTTTCTTCCTCCTACAATGAGCAGTTCTTC. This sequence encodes CASSPNRFSSSYNEQFF.

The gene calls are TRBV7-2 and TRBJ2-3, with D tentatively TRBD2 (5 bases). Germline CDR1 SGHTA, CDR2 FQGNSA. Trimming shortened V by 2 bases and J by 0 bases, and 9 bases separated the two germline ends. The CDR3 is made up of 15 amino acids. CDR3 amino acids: CASSLSTGSTDTQYF. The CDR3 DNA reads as TGTGCCAGCAGCTTATCCACGGGAAGCACAGATACGCAGTATTTT.